What follows are 22 T cell receptor beta chains derived from one specimen sequenced in a study of T cell changes during pregnancy in multiple sclerosis. The protocol was immunoSEQ multiplex PCR, while the TCRdb copy is restricted to in-frame clones and leaves out a portion. The sample yields approximately 90,000 clones, more than 85% seen once. The material sequenced was peripheral blood, taken in the first trimester of pregnancy. These receptors were taken from a female donor with multiple sclerosis, enrolled in a pregnancy study.

This clone was recorded a few times. V is TRBV30 and J is TRBJ1-1; tentatively, D is TRBD1 (6 bases). The CDR3 has 15 residues. Germline-derived CDR1 and CDR2 are GTSNPN and SVGIG (reference sequence). V lost 2 bases and J 5 bases, leaving 18 bases between the germline ends. DNA for the CDR3: TGTGCCTGGAGTCACAGAACAGGGCCATTAACTGAAGCTTTCTTT. Its protein product is CAWSHRTGPLTEAFF.

This chain uses TRBV15 with TRBJ2-1, with 11 nucleotides matching TRBD2. CDR1 and CDR2 (germline): LNHNV, YYDKDF (reference sequence). The V and J ends lost 2 bases and 6 bases, in that order; junction bases with no gene match: 3. The CDR3 runs to 15 residues. The DNA of the CDR3 is TGTGCCACCAGCAGACCGGGACTAGCGGTCAATGAGCAGTTCTTC. It is translated as CATSRPGLAVNEQFF.

The V and J genes are TRBV5-6 and TRBJ2-1, with 8 bases lining up with TRBD1. J lost 6 bases, V lost 7 bases, and 6 bases had no gene match. The germline V gene encodes CDR1 SGHDT and CDR2 YYEEEE. The CDR3 has 13 residues. CDR3 DNA: TGTGCCAGCGGATGGGACAGGTCCAATGAGCAGTTCTTC. Amino acid sequence: CASGWDRSNEQFF.

This clone has only one observation. The CDR3 loop is CAWSLGQGGNQPQHF. As DNA, the CDR3 is TGTGCCTGGAGTCTCGGACAGGGAGGCAATCAGCCCCAGCATTTT. This chain links TRBV30 with TRBJ1-5; 8 bases fit TRBD1. The trim removed 2 bases at V and 2 bases at J, leaving 5 bases unmatched. The CDR3 sequence is 15 residues long. CDR1 and CDR2 from the germline V gene are GTSNPN and SVGIG (reference sequence).

V gene TRBV7-2 combines with J gene TRBJ2-3; D is perhaps TRBD1 (6 bases). The germline CDR1 and CDR2 sequences are SGHTA and FQGNSA. The CDR3 covers 14 residues. The ends were cut back, 4 bases at V and 4 bases at J, with 12 bases in the middle. CDR3 bases: TGTGCCAGCAGCTCCCCAGGGGCGCCAGATACGCAGTATTTT. It encodes CASSSPGAPDTQYF.

The chain uses TRBV30 and TRBJ2-5; D might be TRBD2 (5 bases). CDR1 and CDR2 (germline): GTSNPN, SVGIG (reference sequence). With 2 bases removed from V and 6 bases from J, the gap between germline ends came to 13 bases. This CDR3 is built from 13 residues. The chain's CDR3 is CAWSREGWKTQYF. CDR3 coding DNA: TGTGCCTGGAGTCGCGAGGGTTGGAAGACCCAGTACTTC.

This clone was observed a single time. The CDR3 DNA is TGTGCCAGTACAACGGGACAGGTTAGCAATCAGCCCCAGCATTTT. Amino acid sequence: CASTTGQVSNQPQHF. The chain recombines TRBV19 with TRBJ1-5, with 8 bases matching TRBD1. With V trimmed by 7 bases and J by 0 bases, 5 bases remained unmatched. CDR3 length: 15 residues. Germline values: CDR1 LNHDA, CDR2 SQIVND (reference sequence).

The J gene is TRBJ1-1, the V gene TRBV30; TRBD1 agrees at 9 bases. Per the germline V gene, CDR1 is GTSNPN and CDR2 is SVGIG (reference sequence). The CDR3 runs 14 residues. V shed 4 bases and J 6 bases; nucleotides not matched to a gene: 9. CDR3 sequence (DNA): TGTGCCTGGAAACCTGGACAGGGGATTTCTGAAGCTTTCTTT. The encoded protein is CAWKPGQGISEAFF.

The chain couples TRBV4-1 to TRBJ1-6; the D gene is possibly TRBD1 (6 bases). Looked up from germline, CDR1 is MGHRA and CDR2 is YSYEKL. V lost 5 bases, J lost 9 bases, and 23 bases lay in between. The CDR3 runs 17 residues. Here the CDR3 DNA reads TGCGCCAGCAGCAAAATTAAAGCAGGGGTCAGGGTTTCACCCCTCCACTTT. It yields the protein CASSKIKAGVRVSPLHF.

The chain is built from TRBV27 and TRBJ2-7, with 11 positions matching TRBD2. Trimming at V came to 0 bases and at J to 4 bases, leaving 2 bases not matched to a gene. Germline lookup yields CDR1 MNHEY and CDR2 SMNVEV (reference sequence). This CDR3 is 15 amino acids long. CDR3: CASSLSLAGAYEQYF. The CDR3 DNA is TGTGCCAGCAGTTTATCACTAGCGGGAGCTTACGAGCAGTACTTC.

The CDR3 sequence: CASSLRRQASYNEQFF. In nucleotides, the CDR3 is TGTGCCAGCAGCCTAAGACGTCAGGCCTCCTACAATGAGCAGTTCTTC. This chain joins TRBV14 and TRBJ2-1, with D uncertain. CDR1 SGHDN and CDR2 FVKESK come from the germline V gene. With 4 bases removed from V and 0 bases from J, the gap between germline ends came to 13 bases. CDR3 length: 16 residues.

The V and J genes are TRBV19 and TRBJ1-5; D uncertain. Looked up from germline, CDR1 is LNHDA and CDR2 is SQIVND (reference sequence). Deletions cut 3 bases from V and 1 base from J, with 10 bases between. CDR3 length: 15 amino acids. CDR3 sequence (DNA): TGTGCCAGTAGTATGAGCGGGGAGAGCAATCAGCCCCAGCATTTT. It specifies CASSMSGESNQPQHF.

The chain joins TRBV5-1 to TRBJ2-2; D ambiguous. The germline gives CDR1 SGHRS, CDR2 YFSETQ. This CDR3 is built from 13 residues. The ends were cut back, 4 bases at V and 1 base at J, with 5 bases in the middle. The CDR3 DNA reads as TGCGCCAGCAGCCGACAGAACACCGGGGAGCTGTTTTTT. Its translation: CASSRQNTGELFF.

The chain links TRBV27 to TRBJ2-1; 9 bases align to TRBD2. The junction had 21 bases not matched to a gene; V was cut back by 5 bases and J by 1 base. The length of the CDR3 is 21 residues. From germline, CDR1 is MNHEY and CDR2 SMNVEV (reference sequence). CDR3: CASSLTPAAGGTTYSYNEQFF. The CDR3 DNA sequence: TGTGCCAGCAGTCTTACCCCCGCAGCGGGAGGCACTACCTATTCCTACAATGAGCAGTTCTTC.

This clone was picked up one time. The V call is TRBV7-2, the J call TRBJ1-1; D remains ambiguous. The CDR3 extends over 15 amino acids. Germline assignment: CDR1 SGHTA and CDR2 FQGNSA. V lost 4 bases, J lost 1 base, and 13 bases lay in between. CDR3 protein: CASSSHSIRNTEAFF. Here the CDR3 DNA reads TGTGCCAGCAGCTCGCACTCGATCCGGAACACTGAAGCTTTCTTT.

This clone was recorded a few times. The chain combines TRBV7-2 with TRBJ2-1, with D possibly TRBD2 on 6 matching bases. The CDR3 is 15 residues long. Between the trimmed V and J ends, which lost 5 bases and 2 bases, there was a span of 13 bases. In germline, CDR1 is SGHTA, CDR2 FQGNSA. The CDR3 loop reads CASSPGSGAYNEQFF. CDR3 nucleotide sequence: TGTGCCAGCAGCCCCGGGAGCGGCGCCTACAATGAGCAGTTCTTC.

The chain links TRBV7-2 to TRBJ1-6; unclear D gene. Looked up from germline, CDR1 is SGHTA and CDR2 is FQGNSA. There are 15 residues in the CDR3. V lost 0 bases and J lost 6, with 9 bases in between. CDR3 in DNA: TGTGCCAGCAGCTTAGCGGGCAATTCTAATTCACCCCTCCACTTT. Translating gives CASSLAGNSNSPLHF.

This chain links TRBV19 with TRBJ2-6; tentatively, D is TRBD2 (6 bases). Deletions cut 6 bases from V and 0 bases from J, with 12 bases between. The CDR3 runs to 16 residues. Germline V lookup: CDR1 LNHDA, CDR2 SQIVND (reference sequence). The CDR3 coding sequence is TGTGCCAGTAGGGGACTGGGGGGCTCTGGGGCCAACGTCCTGACTTTC. This gives the protein CASRGLGGSGANVLTF. Supplemented by reference TRBV19 and TRBJ2-6, the full variable domain reads DGGITQSPKYLFRKEGQNVTLSCEQNLNHDAMYWYRQDPGQGLRLIYYSQIVNDFQKGDIAEGYSVSREKKESFPLTVTSAQKNPTAFYLCASRGLGGSGANVLTFGAGSRLTVL.

This rearrangement joins TRBV7-3 to TRBJ2-1; 13 bases fit TRBD2. Germline CDR1 and CDR2: SGHTA and FQGTGA. This CDR3 is 15 amino acids long. After removal of 5 bases from V and 4 bases from J, the junction contained 2 bases not matched to a gene. This CDR3 reads CASSETSGGYNEQFF. CDR3 sequence (DNA): TGTGCCAGCAGCGAGACTAGCGGGGGGTACAATGAGCAGTTCTTC.

The V and J genes are TRBV11-1 and TRBJ2-7; TRBD1 matches at 11 bases. The germline V gene has CDR1 SGHAT and CDR2 FQDESV (reference sequence). The CDR3 is 14 residues long. V lost 6 bases, J lost 3 bases, and 4 bases stayed unmatched. The CDR3 DNA reads TGTGCCAGCAGTATAGGGACAGGGGGCTACGAGCAGTACTTC. Amino acids: CASSIGTGGYEQYF.

The chain uses TRBV28 and TRBJ2-7; possible D gene TRBD1, 6 bases. V dropped 7 bases and J dropped 1 base, with 29 bases sitting between them. Germline-derived CDR1 and CDR2 are MDHEN and SYDVKM. This CDR3 contains 19 residues. The CDR3 spells CASTSRVIRRGIKSYEQYF. The DNA for the CDR3 is TGTGCCAGCACCTCCCGGGTGATTCGAAGGGGGATAAAATCCTACGAGCAGTACTTC.

This rearrangement joins TRBV19 to TRBJ1-2; D gene uncertain. There are 16 residues in the CDR3. Trimming left V 5 bases short and J 8 bases short, with 24 bases between. CDR1 is LNHDA, CDR2 SQIVND, per germline (reference sequence). For the CDR3, the DNA is TGTGCCAGTAGTTCCCAATGGAGCCTTCGAGGGAAGGGCTACACCTTC. This encodes CASSSQWSLRGKGYTF.